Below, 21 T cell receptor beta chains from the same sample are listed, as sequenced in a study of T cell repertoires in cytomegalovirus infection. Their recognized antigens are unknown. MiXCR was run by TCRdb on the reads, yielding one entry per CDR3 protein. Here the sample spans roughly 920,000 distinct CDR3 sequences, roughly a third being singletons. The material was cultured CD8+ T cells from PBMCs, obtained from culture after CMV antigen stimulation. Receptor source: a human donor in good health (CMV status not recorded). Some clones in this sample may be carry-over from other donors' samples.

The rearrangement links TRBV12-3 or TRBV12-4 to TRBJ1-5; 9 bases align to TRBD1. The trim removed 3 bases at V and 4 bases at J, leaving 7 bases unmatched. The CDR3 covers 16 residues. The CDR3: CASSFERTGANQPQHF. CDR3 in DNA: TGTGCCAGCAGTTTTGAAAGGACAGGGGCGAATCAGCCCCAGCATTTT.

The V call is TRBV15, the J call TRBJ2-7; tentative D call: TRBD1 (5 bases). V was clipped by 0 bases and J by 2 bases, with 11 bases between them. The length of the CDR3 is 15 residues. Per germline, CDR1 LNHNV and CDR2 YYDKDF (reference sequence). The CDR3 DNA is TGTGCCACCAGCAGAGATGGCCAGGGTCCCTACGAGCAGTACGTC. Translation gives CATSRDGQGPYEQYV.

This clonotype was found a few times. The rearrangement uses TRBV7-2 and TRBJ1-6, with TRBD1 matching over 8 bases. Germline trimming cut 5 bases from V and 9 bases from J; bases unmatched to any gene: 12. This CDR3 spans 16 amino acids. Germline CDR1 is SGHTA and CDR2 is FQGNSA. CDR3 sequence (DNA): TGTGCCAGCAGCCCAGCCAGGGGGCGAGGTGGTTCACCCCTCCACTTT. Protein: CASSPARGRGGSPLHF.

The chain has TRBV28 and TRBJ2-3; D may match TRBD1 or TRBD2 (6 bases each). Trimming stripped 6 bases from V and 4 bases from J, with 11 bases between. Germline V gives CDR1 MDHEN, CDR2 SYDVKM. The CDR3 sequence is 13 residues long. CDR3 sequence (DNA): TGTGCCAGCAGACAAAGGGGGGCAGATACGCAGTATTTT. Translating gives CASRQRGADTQYF.

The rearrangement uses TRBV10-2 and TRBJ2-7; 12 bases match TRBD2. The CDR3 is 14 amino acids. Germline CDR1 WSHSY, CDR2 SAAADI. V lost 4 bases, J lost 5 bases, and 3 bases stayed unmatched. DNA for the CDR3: TGCGCCAGCAGTGTGACTAGCGGGGGCCACGAGCAGTACTTC. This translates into CASSVTSGGHEQYF.

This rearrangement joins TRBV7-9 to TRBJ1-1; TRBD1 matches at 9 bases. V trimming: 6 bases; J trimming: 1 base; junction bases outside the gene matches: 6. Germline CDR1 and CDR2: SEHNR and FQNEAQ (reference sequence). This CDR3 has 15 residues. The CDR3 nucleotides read TGTGCCAGCAGATCAGGACAGGGGACGAACACTGAAGCTTTCTTT. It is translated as CASRSGQGTNTEAFF.

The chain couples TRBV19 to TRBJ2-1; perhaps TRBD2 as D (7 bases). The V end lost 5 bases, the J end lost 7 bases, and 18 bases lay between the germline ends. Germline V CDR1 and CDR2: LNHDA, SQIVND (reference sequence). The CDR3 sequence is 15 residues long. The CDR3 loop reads CASSVSWGGQNEQFF. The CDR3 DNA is TGTGCCAGTAGTGTCTCATGGGGGGGGCAGAATGAGCAGTTCTTC.

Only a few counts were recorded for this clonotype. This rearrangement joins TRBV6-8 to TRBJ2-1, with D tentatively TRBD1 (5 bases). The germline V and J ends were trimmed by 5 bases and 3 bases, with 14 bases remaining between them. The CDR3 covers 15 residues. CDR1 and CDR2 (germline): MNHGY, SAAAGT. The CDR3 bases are TGTGCCAGCAGTCCCCTCCAGGGTGACTACAATGAGCAGTTCTTC. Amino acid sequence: CASSPLQGDYNEQFF.

CDR3 in DNA: TGTGCCAGCAGTTACCTAGTAGGGGTATCCTACAATGAGCAGTTCTTC. Amino acids: CASSYLVGVSYNEQFF. The chain combines TRBV28 with TRBJ2-1; weak D call: TRBD1 (5 bases). Germline V gene data show CDR1 as MDHEN and CDR2 as SYDVKM. V gave up 4 bases and J gave up 1 base, with 14 bases separating them. CDR3 length: 16 amino acids.

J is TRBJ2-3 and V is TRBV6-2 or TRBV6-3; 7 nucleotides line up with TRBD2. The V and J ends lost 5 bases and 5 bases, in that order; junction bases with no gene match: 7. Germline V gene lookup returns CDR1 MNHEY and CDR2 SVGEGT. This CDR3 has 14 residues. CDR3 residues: CASSVSGSKDTQYF. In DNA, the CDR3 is TGTGCCAGCAGTGTTAGCGGGTCGAAAGATACGCAGTATTTT.

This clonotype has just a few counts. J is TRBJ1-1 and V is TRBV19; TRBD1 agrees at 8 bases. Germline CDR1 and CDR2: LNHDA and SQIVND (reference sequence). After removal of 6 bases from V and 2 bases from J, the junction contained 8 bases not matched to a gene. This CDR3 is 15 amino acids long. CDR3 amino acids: CASSLDRGENTEAFF. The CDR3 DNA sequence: TGTGCCAGTAGCCTTGACAGGGGTGAAAACACTGAAGCTTTCTTT.

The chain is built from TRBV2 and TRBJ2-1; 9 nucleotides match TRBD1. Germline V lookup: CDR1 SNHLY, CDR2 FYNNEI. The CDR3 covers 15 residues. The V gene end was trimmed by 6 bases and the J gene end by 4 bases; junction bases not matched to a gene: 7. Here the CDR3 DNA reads TGTGCCAGCAGCGGGATGGACAGGGGTTACAATGAGCAGTTCTTC. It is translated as CASSGMDRGYNEQFF.

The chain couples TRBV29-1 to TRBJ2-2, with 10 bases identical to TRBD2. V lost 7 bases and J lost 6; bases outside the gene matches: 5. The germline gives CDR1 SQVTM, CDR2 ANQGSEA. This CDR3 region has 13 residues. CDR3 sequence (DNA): TGCAGCGGCGCCGGGACTAGCGCCGGGGAGCTGTTTTTT. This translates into CSGAGTSAGELFF.

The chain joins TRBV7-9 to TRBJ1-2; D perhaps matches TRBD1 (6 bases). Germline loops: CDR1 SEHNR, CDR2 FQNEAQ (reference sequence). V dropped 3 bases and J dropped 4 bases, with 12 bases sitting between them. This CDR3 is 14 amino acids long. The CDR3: CASSFQGTLYGYTF. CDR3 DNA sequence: TGTGCCAGCAGCTTCCAGGGGACCCTCTATGGCTACACCTTC.

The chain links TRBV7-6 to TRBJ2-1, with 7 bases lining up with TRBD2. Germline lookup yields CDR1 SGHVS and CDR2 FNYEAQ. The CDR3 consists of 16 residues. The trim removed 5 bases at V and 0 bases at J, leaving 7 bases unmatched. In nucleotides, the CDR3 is TGTGCCAGCAGCGCGCCTAGCGGAGACTCCTACAATGAGCAGTTCTTC. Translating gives CASSAPSGDSYNEQFF.

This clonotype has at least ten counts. CDR3 region: CASSSMDGDQPQHF. The CDR3 bases are TGTGCCAGCAGCTCCATGGACGGGGATCAGCCCCAGCATTTT. This chain connects TRBV7-2 to TRBJ1-5; unclear D gene. V lost 4 bases and J 5 bases, leaving 12 bases between the germline ends. The CDR3 consists of 14 residues. Germline CDR1 is SGHTA and CDR2 is FQGNSA.

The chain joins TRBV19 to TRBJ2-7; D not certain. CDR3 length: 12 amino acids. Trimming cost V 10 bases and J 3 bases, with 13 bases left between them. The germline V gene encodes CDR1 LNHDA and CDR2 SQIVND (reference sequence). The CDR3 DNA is TGTGCCACCTCCGGGCCTTACTACGAGCAGTACTTC. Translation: CATSGPYYEQYF.

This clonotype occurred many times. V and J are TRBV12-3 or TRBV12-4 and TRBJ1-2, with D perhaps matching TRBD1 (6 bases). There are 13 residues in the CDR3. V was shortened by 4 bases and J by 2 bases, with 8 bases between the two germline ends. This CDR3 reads CASSWTANYGYTF. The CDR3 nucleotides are TGTGCCAGCAGTTGGACAGCCAACTATGGCTACACCTTC.

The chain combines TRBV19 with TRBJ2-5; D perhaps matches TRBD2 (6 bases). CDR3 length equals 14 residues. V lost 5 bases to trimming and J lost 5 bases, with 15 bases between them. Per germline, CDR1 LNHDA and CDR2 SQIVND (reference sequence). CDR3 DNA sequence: TGTGCCAGTAGTCCGACATCTGCGGGGGAGACCCAGTACTTC. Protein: CASSPTSAGETQYF.

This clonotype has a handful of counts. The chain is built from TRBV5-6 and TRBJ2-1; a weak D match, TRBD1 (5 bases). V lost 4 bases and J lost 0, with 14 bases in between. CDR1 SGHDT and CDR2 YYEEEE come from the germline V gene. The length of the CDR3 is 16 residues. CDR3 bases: TGTGCCAGCAGCACCCGACAGAGCCCCTCCTACAATGAGCAGTTCTTC. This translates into CASSTRQSPSYNEQFF. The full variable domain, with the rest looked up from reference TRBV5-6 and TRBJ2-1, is DAGVTQSPTHLIKTRGQQVTLRCSPKSGHDTVSWYQQALGQGPQFIFQYYEEEERQRGNFPDRFSGHQFPNYSSELNVNALLLGDSALYLCASSTRQSPSYNEQFFGPGTRLTVL.

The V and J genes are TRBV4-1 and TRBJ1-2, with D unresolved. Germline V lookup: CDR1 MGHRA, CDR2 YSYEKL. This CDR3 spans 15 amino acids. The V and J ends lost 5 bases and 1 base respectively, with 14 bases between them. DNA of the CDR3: TGCGCCAGCAGCGAAACCCCCAGCGTTAACTATGGCTACACCTTC. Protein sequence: CASSETPSVNYGYTF.